This is a list of T cell receptor beta chains from one sample in a study of T cells in lung cancer brain metastases. Generated by immunoSEQ multiplex PCR, the TCRdb table keeps only in-frame clones and is missing some. The data contain several thousand clones, just over 85% of them singletons. Sequencing used tumor tissue from the primary lung tumor. All receptors come from a man aged 45-65 years with non-small cell lung cancer. The CDR3 runs from the conserved cysteine through the conserved F or W. Fields, in order: J gene, V gene, clone size, D gene, CDR3 DNA, CDR3 protein. A D gene is named only where the DNA matches it firmly. Size values are once, few and many counts, or a class for expanded clones, and some rows have none.

>TRBJ1-2|TRBV2|.|.
TGTGCCAGCAGTGAATGGGGGGAGCCAAGGGGTAACACCTTC
CASSEWGEPRGNTF
>TRBJ2-3|TRBV4-3|.|.
TGCGCCAGCAGCCAAGACGGTGGGTCCGGGGATACGCAGTATTTT
CASSQDGGSGDTQYF
>TRBJ1-5|TRBV15|.|.
TGTGCCACCAGCAGAACTACAGGCAATCAGCCCCAGCATTTT
CATSRTTGNQPQHF
>TRBJ1-5|TRBV9|.|TRBD1
TGTGCCAGCAGCGCAGGAGGGGACAGTCGGAATCAGCCCCAGCATTTT
CASSAGGDSRNQPQHF
>TRBJ1-4|TRBV18|.|.
TGTGCCAGCTCACTAAATGCGAAGGCGGATGAAAAACTGTTTTTT
CASSLNAKADEKLFF
>TRBJ1-4|TRBV23-1|.|.
TGCGCCAGCTGCTCCCGGGGGGTGTTTTTT
CASCSRGVFF
>TRBJ2-3|TRBV12-2|.|.
TGTGCAAGTCGTCCCAAGCGGTACCCCGATACGCAGTATTTT
CASRPKRYPDTQYF
>TRBJ1-1|TRBV29-1|once|.
TGCAGCGCCCGGGGGCAGCTGAACACTGAAGCTTTCTTT
CSARGQLNTEAFF
>TRBJ2-5|TRBV18|.|TRBD2
TGTGCCAGCTCACCGGGACTAGCCGGGGTGGAGACCCAGTACTTC
CASSPGLAGVETQYF
>TRBJ2-4|TRBV5-1|few|.
TGCGCCAGCAGCCCCAAGGGGGGGGCCGGGAACATTCAGTACTTC
CASSPKGGAGNIQYF
>TRBJ2-5|TRBV11-2|once|.
TGTGCCAGCATCCTGAACGAAGGGCAAGAGACCCAGTACTTC
CASILNEGQETQYF
>TRBJ1-1|TRBV5-1|.|.
TGCGCCAGCAGCTCCCACATGAACACTGAAGCTTTCTTT
CASSSHMNTEAFF
>TRBJ1-1|TRBV18|.|.
TGTGCCAGCTCACCGCCCACGCAGATGAACACTGAAGCTTTCTTT
CASSPPTQMNTEAFF
>TRBJ1-2|TRBV9|.|.
TGTGCCAGCAGCGTAGAGGGGCTTAGCTATGGCTACACCTTC
CASSVEGLSYGYTF
>TRBJ2-3|TRBV2|.|TRBD1
TGTGCCAGCATTCGAATCCAAGGACAGGGGGTCATAGATACGCAGTATTTT
CASIRIQGQGVIDTQYF
>TRBJ2-2|TRBV29-1|.|.
TGCAGCGGCGGGGACCGGGAGCTGTTTTTT
CSGGDRELFF
>TRBJ2-1|TRBV7-9|.|TRBD1
TGTGCCAGCAGCTTGGGACAGGGGGTGGTCTTC
CASSLGQGVVF
>TRBJ2-7|TRBV2|once|.
TGTGCTTCTTCCCCGAGGGGCTACGAGCAGTACTTC
CASSPRGYEQYF
>TRBJ2-1|TRBV11-2|.|.
TGTGCCAGCAGCTTACACCCCCCTGAGCAGTTCTTC
CASSLHPPEQFF
>TRBJ1-4|TRBV30|.|.
TGTGCCTGGAGTGTACACGGGGGAAATGAAAAACTGTTTTTT
CAWSVHGGNEKLFF
>TRBJ1-1|TRBV5-1|.|TRBD1
TGCGCCAGCAGCCTGGGACAGGAGAGGGAAGCTTTCTTT
CASSLGQEREAFF
>TRBJ2-7|TRBV10-3|.|.
TGTGCCATCAGTGACGTGGGGGCGAGCTCCTACGAGCAGTACTTC
CAISDVGASSYEQYF
>TRBJ2-7|TRBV5-6|.|.
TGTGCCAGCGGAACGACGGACACCTACGAGCAGTACTTC
CASGTTDTYEQYF